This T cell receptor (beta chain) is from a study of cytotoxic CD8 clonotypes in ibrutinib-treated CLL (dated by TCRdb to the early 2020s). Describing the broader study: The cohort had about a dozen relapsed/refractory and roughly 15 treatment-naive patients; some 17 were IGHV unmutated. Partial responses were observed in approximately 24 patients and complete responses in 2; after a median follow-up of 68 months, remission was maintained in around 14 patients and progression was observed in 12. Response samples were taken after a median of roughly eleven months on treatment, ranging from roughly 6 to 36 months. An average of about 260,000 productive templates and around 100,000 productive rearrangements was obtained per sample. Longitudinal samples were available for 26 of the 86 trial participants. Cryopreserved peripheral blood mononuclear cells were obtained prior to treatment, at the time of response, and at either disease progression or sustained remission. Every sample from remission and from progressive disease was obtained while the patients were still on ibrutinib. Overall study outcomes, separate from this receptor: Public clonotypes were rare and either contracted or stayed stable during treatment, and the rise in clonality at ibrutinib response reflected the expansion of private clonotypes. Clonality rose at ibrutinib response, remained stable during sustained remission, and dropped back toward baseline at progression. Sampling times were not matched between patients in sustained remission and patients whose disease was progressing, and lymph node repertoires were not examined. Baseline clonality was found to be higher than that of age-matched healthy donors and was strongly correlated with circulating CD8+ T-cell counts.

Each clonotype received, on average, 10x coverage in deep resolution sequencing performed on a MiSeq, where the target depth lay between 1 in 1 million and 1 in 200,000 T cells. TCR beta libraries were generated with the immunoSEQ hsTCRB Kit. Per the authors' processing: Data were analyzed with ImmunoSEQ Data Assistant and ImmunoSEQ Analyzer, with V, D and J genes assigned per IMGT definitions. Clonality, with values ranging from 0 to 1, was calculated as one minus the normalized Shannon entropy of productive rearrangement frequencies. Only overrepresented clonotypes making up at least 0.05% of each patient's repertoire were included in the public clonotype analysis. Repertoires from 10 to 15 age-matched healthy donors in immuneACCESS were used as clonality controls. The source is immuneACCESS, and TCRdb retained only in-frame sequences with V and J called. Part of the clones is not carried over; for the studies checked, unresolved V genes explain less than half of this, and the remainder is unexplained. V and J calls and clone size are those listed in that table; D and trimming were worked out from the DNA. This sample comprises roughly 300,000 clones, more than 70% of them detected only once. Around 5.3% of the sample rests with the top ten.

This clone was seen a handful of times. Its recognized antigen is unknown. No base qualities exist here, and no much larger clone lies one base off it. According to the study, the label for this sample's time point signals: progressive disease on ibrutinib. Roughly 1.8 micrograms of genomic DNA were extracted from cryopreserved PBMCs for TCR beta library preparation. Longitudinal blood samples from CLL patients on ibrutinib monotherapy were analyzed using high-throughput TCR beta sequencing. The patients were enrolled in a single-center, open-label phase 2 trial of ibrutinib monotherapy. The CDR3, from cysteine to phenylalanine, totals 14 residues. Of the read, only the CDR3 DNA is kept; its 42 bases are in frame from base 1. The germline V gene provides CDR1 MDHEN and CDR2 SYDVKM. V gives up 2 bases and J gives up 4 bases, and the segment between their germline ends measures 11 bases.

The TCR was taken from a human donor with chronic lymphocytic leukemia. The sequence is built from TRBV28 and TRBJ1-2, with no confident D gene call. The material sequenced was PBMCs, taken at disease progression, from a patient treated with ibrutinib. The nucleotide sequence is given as TGTGCCAGCAGTTTAACTACGTGGGGCTATGGCTACACCTTC. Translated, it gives CASSLTTWGYGYTF.